These 26 T cell receptor beta chains originate from one sample sequenced in a study of blood T cells in healthy people across ages. Sample-barcoded 5' priming and a J-beta primer mix drove a second PCR of roughly 6 to 12 cycles. Via MiXCR, TCRdb re-called the 5' RACE reads, giving one row per CDR3 protein. This table holds hundreds of thousands of distinct CDR3 sequences, approximately 30% found once. Sequences were obtained from blood. These receptors originate from a woman older than 75 in good health.

This clonotype has ten or more counts. The V call is TRBV7-9, the J call TRBJ2-1; D call uncertain. Trimming removed 1 base at V and 5 bases at J, with 12 bases between. Per the germline V gene, CDR1 is SEHNR and CDR2 is FQNEAQ (reference sequence). The CDR3 has 15 amino acids. The CDR3 DNA reads TGTGCCAGCAGCTTAGGGATAGGTTTGGACAATGAGCAGTTCTTC. Translated: CASSLGIGLDNEQFF.

On this clonotype: A much bigger clone sits one base away, suggesting this may be a read error. The genes are TRBV9 and TRBJ1-4; TRBD1 might be the D (6 bases). CDR3 length equals 15 residues. Looked up from germline, CDR1 is SGDLS and CDR2 is YYNGEE. Deletions cut 4 bases from V and 4 bases from J, with 14 bases between. CDR3 bases: TGTGCCAGCAGCCCAGATCCAGGGGATAATGAAAAACTGTTTTTT. It translates to CASSPDPGDNEKLFF.

Many counts were recorded for this clonotype. This CDR3 reads CASNWGGDQETQYF. The CDR3 region has the DNA TGTGCCAGCAATTGGGGGGGGGACCAAGAGACCCAGTACTTC. This chain uses TRBV28 with TRBJ2-5; 7 bases are shared with TRBD2. V was pared by 7 bases and J by 0 bases, with 5 bases of the junction left unmatched. The CDR3 covers 14 residues. Germline CDR1 is MDHEN and CDR2 is SYDVKM.

This clonotype was counted ten times or more. This sequence joins TRBV28 and TRBJ2-1, with D possibly TRBD1 on 5 matching bases. Germline CDR1 MDHEN, CDR2 SYDVKM. The CDR3 is made up of 15 amino acids. V dropped 3 bases and J dropped 9 bases, with 18 bases sitting between them. The CDR3 DNA is TGTGCCAGCAGTTTTAGTCGGCAGGGTCAAAGTGAGCAGTTCTTC. Its protein is CASSFSRQGQSEQFF. The full variable domain, in which reference TRBV28 and TRBJ2-1 provide the parts outside the CDR3, is DVKVTQSSRYLVKRTGEKVFLECVQDMDHENMFWYRQDPGLGLRLIYFSYDVKMKEKGDIPEGYSVSREKKERFSLILESASTNQTSMYLCASSFSRQGQSEQFFGPGTRLTVL.

The chain employs TRBV6-2 or TRBV6-3 and TRBJ2-5; 9 nucleotides align to TRBD2. The CDR3 covers 14 residues. CDR1 and CDR2 (germline): MNHEY, SVGEGT. V was clipped by 7 bases and J by 11 bases; unmatched bases: 14. As DNA, the CDR3 is TGTGCCAGCAAGGGGGCGGGGGGGCAAGATGAGCAGTACTTC. It codes for CASKGAGGQDEQYF.

The chain links TRBV7-2 to TRBJ2-1; 8 positions agree with TRBD2. V gave up 1 base and J gave up 5 bases; unmatched junction bases: 4. CDR1 SGHTA and CDR2 FQGNSA come from the germline V gene. The CDR3 extends over 15 amino acids. CDR3 loop: CASSLGRGANNEQFF. CDR3 DNA sequence: TGTGCCAGCAGCTTAGGGCGGGGGGCCAACAATGAGCAGTTCTTC.

V gene TRBV30 combines with J gene TRBJ1-1, with a tentative D call TRBD1 (5 bases). V was trimmed by 1 base and J by 4 bases, leaving 13 bases between them. CDR1 is GTSNPN and CDR2 is SVGIG in the germline V gene (reference sequence). CDR3 size: 14 residues. CDR3 sequence reads: CAWSGDGAGTEAFF. As DNA, the CDR3 is TGTGCCTGGAGTGGGGATGGGGCTGGCACTGAAGCTTTCTTT.

J is TRBJ2-1 and V is TRBV4-2, with 13 bases that match TRBD2. The J segment lost 1 base and the V segment lost 4 bases, leaving 13 bases of the junction unmatched. This CDR3 has 20 amino acids. CDR1 is LGHNA, CDR2 YNFKEQ, per germline. The CDR3 reads CASSPQRTSGREPSYNEQFF. DNA of the CDR3: TGTGCCAGCAGCCCACAACGTACTAGCGGGAGGGAACCTTCCTACAATGAGCAGTTCTTC.

The sample holds many counts of this clonotype. The gene calls are TRBV10-2 and TRBJ1-2; TRBD1 might be the D (6 bases). V lost 6 bases and J lost 4, with 12 bases in between. The CDR3 runs 13 residues. Germline V gives CDR1 WSHSY, CDR2 SAAADI. CDR3 DNA: TGCGCCAGCAGACTTCAGGGGAGCTATGGCTACACCTTC. Protein sequence: CASRLQGSYGYTF.

This clonotype was observed at least ten times. The V call is TRBV5-1, the J call TRBJ2-3, with TRBD2 matching over 9 bases. The CDR3 is 15 residues long. CDR1 SGHRS and CDR2 YFSETQ come from the germline V gene. V was clipped by 6 bases and J by 2 bases; unmatched bases: 7. The CDR3, as DNA: TGCGCCAGCAATGTGCGGGGGGGCCTCACAGATACGCAGTATTTT. Protein sequence: CASNVRGGLTDTQYF.

Many counts were recorded for this clonotype. The chain has TRBV20-1 and TRBJ2-3; tentative D call: TRBD2 (6 bases). Trimming left V 4 bases short and J 0 bases short, with 14 bases between. Germline CDR1 is DFQATT and CDR2 is SNEGSKA (reference sequence). The CDR3 has 15 residues. This chain's CDR3 is CSAKYSGSSTDTQYF. The CDR3 nucleotides read TGCAGTGCTAAATACAGCGGGTCTAGCACAGATACGCAGTATTTT.

This clonotype was counted between two and nine times. The rearrangement uses TRBV20-1 and TRBJ2-2, with no clear D. The CDR3 contains 12 residues. V gave up 6 bases and J gave up 8 bases, with 13 bases separating them. The germline V gene encodes CDR1 DFQATT and CDR2 SNEGSKA (reference sequence). The DNA for the CDR3 is TGCAGTGCCTCTGAAGAATGGGGGGAGCTGTTTTTT. Translation: CSASEEWGELFF.

CDR3 sequence reads: CSAASNRGGQNYGYTF. The CDR3 region has the DNA TGCAGTGCTGCGTCCAATCGGGGAGGTCAGAACTATGGCTACACCTTC. The genes are TRBV20-1 and TRBJ1-2; D not resolved. Trimming removed 5 bases at V and 2 bases at J, with 21 bases between. Germline V gives CDR1 DFQATT, CDR2 SNEGSKA (reference sequence). The CDR3 covers 16 residues.

The chain uses TRBV6-2 or TRBV6-3 and TRBJ2-1, with D perhaps TRBD2 (5 bases). The J call is uncertain, as TRBJ2-7 better fits the DNA end. Germline V gives CDR1 MNHEY, CDR2 SVGEGT. This CDR3 spans 15 amino acids. CDR3 amino acids: CASRLRDDGYNEQYF. CDR3 nucleotides: TGTGCCAGCAGACTGAGGGATGACGGCTACAATGAGCAGTACTTC.

As concerns this clonotype: Since a much larger clone is just one base distant, this may be a read error. The DNA of the CDR3 is TGTGCCAGCAGCGCCTCAAGCCGGGCCAACGTCCTGACTTTC. Protein: CASSASSRANVLTF. V and J are TRBV7-2 and TRBJ2-6; D unresolved. There are 14 residues in the CDR3. Trimming pared 5 bases from V and 5 bases from J, leaving 10 bases between. Per the germline V gene, CDR1 is SGHTA and CDR2 is FQGNSA.

This clonotype was counted between two and nine times. One base away lies a much larger clone, so this may be a sequencing read error. The rearrangement joins TRBV27 to TRBJ2-7; D is undetermined. The CDR3 is 15 residues long. Trimming cost V 2 bases and J 6 bases, with 17 bases left between them. Germline loops: CDR1 MNHEY, CDR2 SMNVEV (reference sequence). The CDR3 here is CASSLTVKDPLEQYF. As DNA, the CDR3 is TGTGCCAGCAGTTTAACAGTGAAGGACCCTCTCGAGCAGTACTTC.

This clonotype has a count of ten or more. The chain has TRBV20-1 and TRBJ1-6; D remains unclear. Germline CDR1 and CDR2: DFQATT and SNEGSKA (reference sequence). The CDR3 has 14 amino acids. Trimming took 1 base from V and 7 from J, leaving 11 bases between them. CDR3 sequence reads: CSARGASLNSPLHF. For the CDR3, the DNA is TGCAGTGCTAGAGGAGCATCATTGAATTCACCCCTCCACTTT.

The CDR3: CASSPRPGLADVTDTQYF. CDR3 coding DNA: TGTGCCAGCAGCCCCCGCCCGGGACTAGCGGACGTCACAGATACGCAGTATTTT. V and J are TRBV7-3 and TRBJ2-3; TRBD2 aligns across 11 bases. With 5 bases clipped from V and 2 bases from J, the junction kept 12 bases outside the gene matches. Germline values: CDR1 SGHTA, CDR2 FQGTGA. The CDR3 runs 18 residues.

The chain employs TRBV5-1 and TRBJ2-2; D gene uncertain. CDR1 is SGHRS and CDR2 is YFSETQ in the germline V gene. V lost 0 bases and J lost 0, with 6 bases in between. The CDR3 consists of 15 residues. The CDR3 nucleotides read TGCGCCAGCAGCTTGGTTCAGACGAACACCGGGGAGCTGTTTTTT. Its protein product is CASSLVQTNTGELFF.

As to this clonotype: A much larger clone lies a single base off, so this may be a read error. The genes are TRBV20-1 and TRBJ2-7; a weak D match, TRBD1 (6 bases). CDR3 length: 14 residues. Trimming stripped 4 bases from V and 3 bases from J, with 16 bases between. In germline, CDR1 is DFQATT, CDR2 SNEGSKA (reference sequence). The CDR3 DNA follows: TGCAGTGCTAAGAACAGGGAAGGGTTCTACGAGCAGTACTTC. Encoded protein: CSAKNREGFYEQYF.

This sequence joins TRBV12-2 and TRBJ1-2; TRBD1 reflects the table's D call only, with no check against the DNA. TRBV12-2 is described as a pseudogene. The CDR3 is made up of 14 amino acids. The CDR3 loop is CASRPRATNYGYTF. CDR3 in DNA: TGTGCAAGTCGCCCCCGGGCCACTAACTATGGCTACACCTTC.

This clonotype was detected ten times or more. This sequence joins TRBV7-2 and TRBJ2-4; 8 nucleotides agree with TRBD1. The germline V gene encodes CDR1 SGHTA and CDR2 FQGNSA. The CDR3 is 16 amino acids. J lost 1 base, V lost 5 bases, and 7 bases had no gene match. CDR3 coding DNA: TGTGCCAGCAGCCGATCGTGGACAGGGGCCAAAAACATTCAGTACTTC. The encoded protein is CASSRSWTGAKNIQYF. Filled out from reference TRBV7-2 and TRBJ2-4, the complete variable domain reads GAGVSQSPSNKVTEKGKDVELRCDPISGHTALYWYRQSLGQGLEFLIYFQGNSAPDKSGLPSDRFSAERTGGSVSTLTIQRTQQEDSAVYLCASSRSWTGAKNIQYFGAGTRLSVL.

This clonotype was counted many times. This chain connects TRBV20-1 to TRBJ2-7; 9 positions agree with TRBD1. Germline CDR1 and CDR2: DFQATT and SNEGSKA (reference sequence). CDR3 length equals 15 residues. Trimming cost V 4 bases and J 5 bases; bases outside gene matches: 12. Here the CDR3 reads CSAKGPGTGRDEQYF. DNA for the CDR3: TGCAGTGCTAAAGGCCCCGGGACAGGGCGTGACGAGCAGTACTTC.

This clonotype was observed many times. J is TRBJ2-7 and V is TRBV2, with D tentatively TRBD2 (5 bases). CDR1 and CDR2 (germline): SNHLY, FYNNEI. V was shortened by 1 base and J by 3 bases, with 10 bases between the two germline ends. This CDR3 contains 14 residues. The CDR3: CASSEGPGGYEQYF. DNA for the CDR3: TGTGCCAGCAGTGAAGGTCCCGGAGGCTACGAGCAGTACTTC.

The table lists this clonotype with many counts. The chain couples TRBV4-2 to TRBJ2-5; a weak D match, TRBD2 (5 bases). Germline V lookup: CDR1 LGHNA, CDR2 YNFKEQ. The V and J ends lost 1 base and 5 bases respectively, with 14 bases between them. The CDR3 length is 15 residues. As DNA, the CDR3 is TGTGCCAGCAGCCAAGTCTGGGGAGCTGAGGAGACCCAGTACTTC. It yields the protein CASSQVWGAEETQYF.

This clonotype was picked up many times. A junction end diverges from the germline sequence, so it may reflect a read error. The chain has TRBV6-1 and TRBJ2-7, with 9 bases fitting TRBD1. The CDR3 has 15 amino acids. Germline loops: CDR1 MNHNS, CDR2 SASEGT. CDR3 protein: CASSEPGTGSYEQYF. CDR3 DNA: TGCGCCAGCAGTGAGCCTGGGACAGGGTCCTACGAGCAGTACTTC.